This TCR beta chain originates from a study of blood T cell repertoires in COVID-19. Authors' analysis steps: Reference gene primer amplification in the assay estimated nucleated cell counts. Assay: immunoSEQ multiplex PCR; the TCRdb copy retains only in-frame clones and omits some. V and J calls and clone size are copied from that table; D and trimming were computed from the DNA. This repertoire shows under 250,000 clones, around 84% found once; its top ten account for 3.4%. With 3 bases clipped from V and 6 bases from J, the junction kept 6 bases outside the gene matches. CDR1 and CDR2 (germline): GTSNPN, SVGIG (reference sequence). The CDR3 length is 14 residues.

This receptor was obtained from a woman aged 18-29 years with acute or convalescent COVID-19. This chain joins TRBV30 and TRBJ2-2, with 8 bases identical to TRBD2. The sample consisted of peripheral blood. The DNA of the CDR3 is TGTGCCTGGAGCCCCGGGACTAGAGCCGGGGAGCTGTTTTTT. This sequence encodes CAWSPGTRAGELFF.